This T cell receptor (beta chain) was captured in a study of blood T cell repertoires in COVID-19. About the research overall: Both acute and convalescent COVID-19 samples were obtained from the United States, Italy and Spain. Nucleic acid was either cDNA or gDNA, and it came from T cells, B-cell-depleted T cells, or PBMCs.

Original processing methods: Estimates of nucleated cell counts were drawn from the amplification of reference gene primers. Sequenced by immunoSEQ multiplex PCR; TCRdb stores in-frame clones only, minus some. V and J calls plus clone size are reproduced from that table; the DNA served to infer D and trimming. This sample carries around 140,000 clones, about 80% of them seen once, and the ten largest clones take over 15%. Per the germline V gene, CDR1 is LNHDA and CDR2 is SQIVND (reference sequence). There are 15 residues in the CDR3. The V and J ends lost 4 bases and 2 bases, in that order; junction bases with no gene match: 5.

The source is a man aged 45-60 years with acute or convalescent COVID-19. The chain is built from TRBV19 and TRBJ2-1; 7 bases map to TRBD2. Sequencing used peripheral blood. The CDR3 DNA reads as TGTGCCAGTAGTAGAGCTAGCGGCACCTACAATGAGCAGTTCTTC. It codes for CASSRASGTYNEQFF.